The source of this T cell receptor beta chain is a study of T cells in Graves' hyperthyroidism and ophthalmopathy. Study as a whole: Peripheral blood samples were taken at initial diagnosis, prior to any treatment.

Germline V gene data show CDR1 as SGHRS and CDR2 as YFSETQ. The CDR3 sequence is 15 residues long. J lost 4 bases, V lost 4 bases, and 9 bases had no gene match. The TCR beta CDR3 regions underwent amplification using RNA transcripts as the source. Carried out on the TCR CDR3, a first-round RT-PCR used the HTBI primer set. TCRdb passed the multiplex PCR reads through MiXCR, listing each CDR3 protein once. The top ten clones hold approximately 15% of a sample with hundreds of thousands of distinct CDR3 sequences, 14% of them seen once. The table lists this clonotype with many counts. This sequence originates from a woman between 35 and 50 years old with Graves' hyperthyroidism. The V call is TRBV5-1, the J call TRBJ2-5; TRBD2 matches 8 bases. Sample: blood. CDR3 sequence (DNA): TGCGCCAGCAGCGAGAGGGCGGGAGGCACAGAGACCCAGTACTTC. This gives the protein CASSERAGGTETQYF.